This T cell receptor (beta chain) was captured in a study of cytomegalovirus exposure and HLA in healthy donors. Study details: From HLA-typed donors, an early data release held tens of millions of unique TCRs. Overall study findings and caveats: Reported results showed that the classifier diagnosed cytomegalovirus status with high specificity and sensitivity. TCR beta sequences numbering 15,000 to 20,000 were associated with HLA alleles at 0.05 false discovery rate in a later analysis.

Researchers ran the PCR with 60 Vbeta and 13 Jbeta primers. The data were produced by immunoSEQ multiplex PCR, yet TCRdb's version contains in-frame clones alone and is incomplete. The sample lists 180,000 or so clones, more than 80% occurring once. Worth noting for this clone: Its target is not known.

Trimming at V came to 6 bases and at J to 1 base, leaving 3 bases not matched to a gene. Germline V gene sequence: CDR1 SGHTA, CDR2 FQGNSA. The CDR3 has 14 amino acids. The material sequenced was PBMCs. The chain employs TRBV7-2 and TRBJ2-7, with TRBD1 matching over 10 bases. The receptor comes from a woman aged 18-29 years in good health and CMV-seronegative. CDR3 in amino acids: CASSWDRGSYEQYF. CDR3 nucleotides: TGTGCCAGCAGTTGGGACAGGGGATCCTACGAGCAGTACTTC.